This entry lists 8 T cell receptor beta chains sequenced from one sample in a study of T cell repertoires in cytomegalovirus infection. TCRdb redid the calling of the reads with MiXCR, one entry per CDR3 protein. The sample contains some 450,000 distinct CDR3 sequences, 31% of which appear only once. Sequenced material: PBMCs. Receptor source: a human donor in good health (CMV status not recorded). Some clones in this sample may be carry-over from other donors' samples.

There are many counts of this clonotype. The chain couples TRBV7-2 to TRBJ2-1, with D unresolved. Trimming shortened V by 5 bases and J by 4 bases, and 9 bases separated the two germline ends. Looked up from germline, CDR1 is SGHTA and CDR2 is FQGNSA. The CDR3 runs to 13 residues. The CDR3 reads CASSTDHYNEQFF. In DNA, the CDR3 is TGTGCCAGCAGCACGGACCATTACAATGAGCAGTTCTTC.

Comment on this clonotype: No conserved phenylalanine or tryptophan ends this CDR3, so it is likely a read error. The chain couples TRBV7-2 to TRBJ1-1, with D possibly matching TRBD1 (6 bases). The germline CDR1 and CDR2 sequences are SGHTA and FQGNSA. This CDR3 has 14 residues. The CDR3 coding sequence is TGTGCCAGCAGCAGAGGCAGGGGCAACACGGAAGCTTTCTTG. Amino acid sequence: CASSRGRGNTEAFL.

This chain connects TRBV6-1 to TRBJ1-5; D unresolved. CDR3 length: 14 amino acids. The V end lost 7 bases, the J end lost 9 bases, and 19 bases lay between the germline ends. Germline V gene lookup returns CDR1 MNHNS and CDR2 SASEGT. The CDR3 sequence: CASTADWRQGPQHF. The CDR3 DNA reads TGTGCCAGCACCGCGGACTGGCGGCAAGGGCCCCAGCATTTT.

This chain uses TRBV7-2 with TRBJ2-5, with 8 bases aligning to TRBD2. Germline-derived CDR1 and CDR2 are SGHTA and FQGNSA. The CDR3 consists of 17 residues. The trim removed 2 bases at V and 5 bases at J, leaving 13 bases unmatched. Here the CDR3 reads CASSLRGGGRPMETQYF. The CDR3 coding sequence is TGTGCCAGCAGCTTACGGGGGGGGGGCCGGCCGATGGAGACCCAGTACTTC.

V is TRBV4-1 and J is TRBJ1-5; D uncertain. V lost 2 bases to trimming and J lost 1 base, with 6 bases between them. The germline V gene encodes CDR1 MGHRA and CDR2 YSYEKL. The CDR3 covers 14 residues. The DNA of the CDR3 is TGCGCCAGCAGCCAATCGGACAGCAATCAGCCCCAGCATTTT. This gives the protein CASSQSDSNQPQHF.

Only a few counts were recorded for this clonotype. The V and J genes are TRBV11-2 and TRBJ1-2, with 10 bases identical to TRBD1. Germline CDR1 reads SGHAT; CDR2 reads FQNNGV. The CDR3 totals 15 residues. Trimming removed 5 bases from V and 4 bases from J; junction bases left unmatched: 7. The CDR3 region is CASSEPGTGVYGYTF. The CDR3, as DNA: TGTGCCAGCAGCGAACCCGGGACAGGGGTCTATGGCTACACCTTC.

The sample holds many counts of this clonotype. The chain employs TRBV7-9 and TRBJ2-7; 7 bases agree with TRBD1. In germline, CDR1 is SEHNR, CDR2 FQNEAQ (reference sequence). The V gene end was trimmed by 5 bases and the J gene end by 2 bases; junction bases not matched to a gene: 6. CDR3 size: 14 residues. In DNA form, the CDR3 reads TGTGCCAGCAGCCAGACAGGGAATGCCTACGAGCAGTACTTC. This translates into CASSQTGNAYEQYF. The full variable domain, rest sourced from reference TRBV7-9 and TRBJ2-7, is DTGVSQNPRHKITKRGQNVTFRCDPISEHNRLYWYRQTLGQGPEFLTYFQNEAQLEKSRLLSDRFSAERPKGSFSTLEIQRTEQGDSAMYLCASSQTGNAYEQYFGPGTRLTVT.

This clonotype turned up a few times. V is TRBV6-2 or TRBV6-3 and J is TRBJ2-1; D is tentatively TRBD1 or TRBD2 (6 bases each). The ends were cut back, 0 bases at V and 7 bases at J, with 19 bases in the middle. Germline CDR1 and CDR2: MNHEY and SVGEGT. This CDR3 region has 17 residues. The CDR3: CASSYSIRGDARNEQFF. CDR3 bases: TGTGCCAGCAGTTACTCGATTAGGGGGGACGCACGGAATGAGCAGTTCTTC.